One sample yielded the 13 T cell receptor beta chains listed below, sequenced in a study of T cell responses to AZD1222 COVID-19 vaccine. TCRdb's copy holds only in-frame clones and misses some; the assay was immunoSEQ multiplex PCR. The table records some 150,000 clones, 85% to 95% of them present only once. Here the sequenced sample was peripheral blood, taken on day 0 of MenACWY control vaccination. The receptors were sampled from an adult in good health.

The chain recombines TRBV28 with TRBJ1-2; no definite D call. CDR3 length equals 12 residues. The germline gives CDR1 MDHEN, CDR2 SYDVKM. With 1 base removed from V and 0 bases from J, the gap between germline ends came to 0 bases. CDR3 sequence: CASSLSNYGYTF. The CDR3 DNA reads TGTGCCAGCAGTTTATCTAACTATGGCTACACCTTC.

The rearrangement uses TRBV5-8 and TRBJ1-4, with 7 bases matching TRBD1. Germline V gene sequence: CDR1 SGHTS, CDR2 YDEGEE. CDR3 length: 13 amino acids. With V trimmed by 5 bases and J by 11 bases, 9 bases remained unmatched. The CDR3 region is CASRQTTGVKLFF. CDR3 DNA: TGTGCCAGCAGACAAACCACAGGGGTGAAACTGTTTTTT.

The chain combines TRBV10-3 with TRBJ1-4; weak D call: TRBD1 (6 bases). V was pared by 0 bases and J by 6 bases, with 14 bases between. CDR3 length: 16 residues. CDR1 ENHRY and CDR2 SYGVKD come from the germline V gene. CDR3 in amino acids: CAISESYRDGDEKLFF. CDR3 nucleotide sequence: TGTGCCATCAGTGAGTCTTACAGGGACGGGGATGAAAAACTGTTTTTT.

The chain couples TRBV2 to TRBJ1-5; D gene unclear. CDR3 length: 14 residues. The V gene's germline CDR1 is SNHLY and CDR2 FYNNEI. Deletions cut 9 bases from V and 5 bases from J, with 17 bases between. CDR3 loop: CASAREPTDQPQHF. In DNA form, the CDR3 reads TGTGCCAGTGCCCGGGAGCCGACGGATCAGCCCCAGCATTTT.

The rearrangement links TRBV9 to TRBJ2-3; TRBD2 matches 15 bases. Per germline, CDR1 SGDLS and CDR2 YYNGEE. CDR3 size: 17 residues. The V segment lost 0 bases and the J segment 6 bases; nucleotides outside the gene matches: 5. CDR3 DNA sequence: TGTGCCAGCAGCGTAGAGGGGACTAGCGGGAGGTGGGATACGCAGTATTTT. As protein: CASSVEGTSGRWDTQYF.

The chain employs TRBV19 and TRBJ2-7, with D uncertain. Looked up from germline, CDR1 is LNHDA and CDR2 is SQIVND (reference sequence). The ends were cut back, 4 bases at V and 7 bases at J, with 11 bases in the middle. The CDR3 is 12 residues long. For the CDR3, the DNA is TGTGCCAGTAGTACGCCTGGGTGGGAGCAGTACTTC. This translates into CASSTPGWEQYF.

The chain links TRBV29-1 to TRBJ1-1; D unresolved. Trimming took off 3 bases at V and 4 bases at J, with 9 bases between the two ends. The CDR3 sequence is 12 residues long. Germline CDR1 and CDR2: SQVTM and ANQGSEA. This CDR3 reads CSVDWGGTEAFF. CDR3 DNA: TGCAGCGTTGATTGGGGAGGCACTGAAGCTTTCTTT.

This rearrangement joins TRBV11-2 to TRBJ1-4, with 8 bases lining up with TRBD1. CDR3 length: 15 residues. Looked up from germline, CDR1 is SGHAT and CDR2 is FQNNGV. V shed 5 bases, J shed 4 bases, and the junction held 6 bases outside the gene matches. In DNA form, the CDR3 reads TGTGCCAGCAGCACCGGACAGGGTTATAATGAAAAACTGTTTTTT. Its protein product is CASSTGQGYNEKLFF.

As regards this clone: Other DNA sequences in this specimen translate into the identical CDR3. The chain recombines TRBV19 with TRBJ1-2; D gene ambiguous. Germline lookup yields CDR1 LNHDA and CDR2 SQIVND (reference sequence). Trimming removed 1 base at V and 3 bases at J, with 9 bases between. There are 14 residues in the CDR3. CDR3 DNA sequence: TGTGCCAGTAGTATAGTACGGGGTGACTATGGCTACACCTTC. Translated: CASSIVRGDYGYTF.

The chain recombines TRBV7-3 with TRBJ2-1, with D possibly TRBD2 on 6 matching bases. CDR3 length: 15 amino acids. The germline V and J ends were trimmed by 5 bases and 1 base, with 12 bases remaining between them. CDR1 SGHTA and CDR2 FQGTGA come from the germline V gene. This chain's CDR3 is CASSPMAGSYNEQFF. The CDR3 bases are TGTGCCAGCAGCCCAATGGCGGGGTCCTACAATGAGCAGTTCTTC.

The chain links TRBV30 to TRBJ1-1; no clear D. V lost 0 bases and J lost 2, with 1 base in between. Germline CDR1 is GTSNPN and CDR2 is SVGIG (reference sequence). This CDR3 spans 11 amino acids. The CDR3 loop is CAWSVNTEAFF. DNA for the CDR3: TGTGCCTGGAGTGTAAACACTGAAGCTTTCTTT.

The chain couples TRBV5-4 to TRBJ1-3; 11 nucleotides match TRBD1. Germline V gene lookup returns CDR1 SGHNT and CDR2 YYREEE (reference sequence). CDR3 length equals 15 residues. V dropped 4 bases and J dropped 2; count of bases not matched to a gene: 2. CDR3 sequence: CASSLGQGAGNTIYF. The CDR3, as DNA: TGTGCCAGCAGCCTGGGACAGGGGGCTGGAAACACCATATATTTT.

The gene calls are TRBV5-6 and TRBJ1-2, with D perhaps matching TRBD1 (5 bases). Germline V CDR1 and CDR2: SGHDT, YYEEEE. The V and J ends lost 2 bases and 2 bases respectively, with 13 bases between them. This CDR3 region has 15 residues. This CDR3 reads CASSFRGPANYGYTF. The DNA of the CDR3 is TGTGCCAGCAGCTTCCGGGGACCCGCAAACTATGGCTACACCTTC. The variable domain in full, completed from reference TRBV5-6 and TRBJ1-2, reads DAGVTQSPTHLIKTRGQQVTLRCSPKSGHDTVSWYQQALGQGPQFIFQYYEEEERQRGNFPDRFSGHQFPNYSSELNVNALLLGDSALYLCASSFRGPANYGYTFGSGTRLTVV.